The 27 T cell receptor beta chains given below trace back to one sample, sequenced in a study of blood T cell repertoires in COVID-19. TCRdb keeps only in-frame clones here, not all; method: immunoSEQ multiplex PCR. The table shows 220,000 or so clones, with around 87% occurring only once. The specimen sequenced was PBMCs or T cells enriched from blood (not recorded which). These receptors were obtained from a woman aged 18-30 years in a cohort exposed to, infected with or recovered from COVID-19 (not recorded which).

This chain uses TRBV7-9 with TRBJ1-2, with TRBD1 as a possible D gene (6 bases). Trimming took off 6 bases at V and 4 bases at J, with 15 bases between the two ends. Germline V gene sequence: CDR1 SEHNR, CDR2 FQNEAQ (reference sequence). The CDR3 contains 14 residues. As DNA, the CDR3 is TGTGCCAGCAGTATCACAGGGATCGGCTATGGCTACACCTTC. It codes for CASSITGIGYGYTF.

The CDR3 nucleotides are TGTGCCAGCAGCTTAGATACCCGGAGGGGTGGCTACACCTTC. Its translation: CASSLDTRRGGYTF. J is TRBJ1-2 and V is TRBV7-2; possibly TRBD1 for D (5 bases). CDR3 length: 14 residues. Germline lookup yields CDR1 SGHTA and CDR2 FQGNSA. The germline V and J ends were trimmed by 1 base and 7 bases, with 13 bases remaining between them.

This clone was seen a handful of times. V is TRBV4-1 and J is TRBJ1-2; D ambiguous. The germline gives CDR1 MGHRA, CDR2 YSYEKL. The CDR3 has 16 residues. Trimming took 0 bases from V and 4 from J, leaving 15 bases between them. In DNA, the CDR3 is TGCGCCAGCAGCCAAGATAGGTCTCACGGAGGCTATGGCTACACCTTC. It specifies CASSQDRSHGGYGYTF.

The chain couples TRBV10-2 to TRBJ2-1; 7 bases map to TRBD2. The germline gives CDR1 WSHSY, CDR2 SAAADI. There are 18 residues in the CDR3. The V and J ends lost 2 bases and 7 bases, in that order; junction bases with no gene match: 17. In nucleotides, the CDR3 is TGCGCCAGCAGTGAGCCCCTAGCGGTTCCTTCCCGAGGGAATGAGCAGTTCTTC. The encoded protein is CASSEPLAVPSRGNEQFF.

This chain connects TRBV7-6 to TRBJ1-1, with 7 nucleotides matching TRBD1. Germline CDR1 is SGHVS and CDR2 is FNYEAQ. Trimming removed 5 bases from V and 0 bases from J; junction bases left unmatched: 6. The CDR3 extends over 15 amino acids. CDR3 region: CASSKTGTVNTEAFF. The DNA for the CDR3 is TGTGCCAGCAGCAAGACAGGGACGGTGAACACTGAAGCTTTCTTT.

The rearrangement uses TRBV3-1 (or the pseudogene TRBV3-2) and TRBJ2-7; possibly TRBD1 for D (6 bases). CDR3 size: 14 residues. V shed 2 bases and J shed 6 bases, with 14 bases lying between them. Germline V gene sequence: CDR1 LGHDT, CDR2 YNNKEL (reference sequence). Here the CDR3 reads CASSQTTGSGEQYF. As DNA, the CDR3 is TGTGCCAGCAGCCAAACCACAGGGTCGGGCGAGCAGTACTTC.

The chain couples TRBV30 to TRBJ1-3; no firm D call. Trimming stripped 5 bases from V and 0 bases from J, with 11 bases between. CDR1 and CDR2 from the germline V gene are GTSNPN and SVGIG (reference sequence). The CDR3 length is 14 residues. The CDR3 nucleotides are TGTGCCTGGGCCACTGGTAACTCTGGAAACACCATATATTTT. Translation: CAWATGNSGNTIYF.

The J gene is TRBJ1-1, the V gene TRBV5-3, with TRBD1 matching 9 bases. Being an ORF, TRBV5-3 has a function that is uncertain. The length of the CDR3 is 13 residues. V lost 5 bases, J lost 11 bases, and 10 bases stayed unmatched. The CDR3 DNA sequence: TGTGCCAGAAGGGCCTCCGGGACAGGGTATGCTTTCTTT. Translated, it gives CARRASGTGYAFF.

The rearrangement links TRBV4-2 to TRBJ2-1; 7 bases align to TRBD2. Germline V gene lookup returns CDR1 LGHNA and CDR2 YNFKEQ. The CDR3 length is 16 residues. Losses at the gene ends were 0 bases for V and 6 bases for J; bases not matched to a gene: 8. The CDR3 DNA reads TGTGCCAGCAGCCAAGATCGGAGGGGACTAAGCAATGAGCAGTTCTTC. It translates to CASSQDRRGLSNEQFF.

This chain joins TRBV15 and TRBJ1-2; D ambiguous. The V gene lost 0 bases and the J gene lost 4 bases, with 9 bases spanning the gap. The CDR3 contains 14 residues. Germline CDR1 LNHNV, CDR2 YYDKDF (reference sequence). The chain's CDR3 is CATSREGRVYGYTF. The DNA for the CDR3 is TGTGCCACCAGCAGAGAGGGCAGAGTCTATGGCTACACCTTC.

The genes are TRBV13 and TRBJ2-7, with 7 bases matching TRBD1. The CDR3 is 13 residues long. The V segment lost 3 bases and the J segment 6 bases; nucleotides outside the gene matches: 5. From germline, CDR1 is PRHDT and CDR2 FYEKMQ (reference sequence). DNA of the CDR3: TGTGCCAGCAGCTTCCTCAGGGGGTCCGAGCAGTACTTC. Encoded protein: CASSFLRGSEQYF.

The V and J genes are TRBV7-9 and TRBJ1-2; 7 bases fit TRBD1. Germline V gene lookup returns CDR1 SEHNR and CDR2 FQNEAQ (reference sequence). V trimming: 7 bases; J trimming: 6 bases; junction bases outside the gene matches: 8. This CDR3 has 13 residues. The DNA for the CDR3 is TGTGCCAGCATGAAAGGGACAGAAGATGGCTACACCTTC. Translating gives CASMKGTEDGYTF.

The J gene is TRBJ2-7, the V gene TRBV11-2, with 7 bases identical to TRBD1. After removal of 3 bases from V and 1 base from J, the junction contained 0 bases not matched to a gene. The CDR3 covers 13 residues. CDR1 is SGHAT and CDR2 is FQNNGV in the germline V gene. The CDR3 DNA reads TGTGCCAGCAGCTTGGGACAGTCCTACGAGCAGTACTTC. Its protein product is CASSLGQSYEQYF. Combining the CDR3 with reference TRBV11-2 and TRBJ2-7 gives the whole variable domain EAGVAQSPRYKIIEKRQSVAFWCNPISGHATLYWYQQILGQGPKLLIQFQNNGVVDDSQLPKDRFSAERLKGVDSTLKIQPAKLEDSAVYLCASSLGQSYEQYFGPGTRLTVT.

J is TRBJ1-1 and V is TRBV7-2, with D tentatively TRBD1 (5 bases). Deletions cut 3 bases from V and 6 bases from J, with 14 bases between. This CDR3 is 14 amino acids long. Germline V lookup: CDR1 SGHTA, CDR2 FQGNSA. In DNA form, the CDR3 reads TGTGCCAGCAGCTTCAGGGTTAGAGAAGCTGAAGCTTTCTTT. It is translated as CASSFRVREAEAFF.

The V and J genes are TRBV5-6 and TRBJ2-6, with 11 bases that match TRBD1. J gave up 0 bases and V 0 bases, and 5 bases lay outside the gene matches. The CDR3 extends over 19 amino acids. The germline V gene encodes CDR1 SGHDT and CDR2 YYEEEE. The CDR3 DNA follows: TGTGCCAGCAGCTTGGACTGGGACAGGGGGACCTCTGGGGCCAACGTCCTGACTTTC. This translates into CASSLDWDRGTSGANVLTF.

This chain connects TRBV7-3 to TRBJ1-5, with 8 bases that match TRBD1. Germline V CDR1 and CDR2: SGHTA, FQGTGA. V lost 7 bases to trimming and J lost 5 bases; unmatched junction nucleotides: 7. The CDR3 contains 14 residues. Written as DNA, the CDR3 is TGTGCCAGCAAAGCACAGGGGGGGCATCAGCCCCAGCATTTT. Translating gives CASKAQGGHQPQHF.

The J gene is TRBJ1-2, the V gene TRBV28; a weak D match, TRBD1 (6 bases). V was clipped by 3 bases and J by 5 bases, with 13 bases between them. Germline V gene lookup returns CDR1 MDHEN and CDR2 SYDVKM. The CDR3 is 14 amino acids. Here the CDR3 DNA reads TGTGCCAGCAGTTTCTTGGGGGCTGATTATGGCTACACCTTC. This translates into CASSFLGADYGYTF.

J is TRBJ2-1 and V is TRBV7-9; TRBD2 matches 12 bases. In germline, CDR1 is SEHNR, CDR2 FQNEAQ (reference sequence). Losses at the gene ends were 1 base for V and 1 base for J; bases not matched to a gene: 8. The CDR3 consists of 19 residues. CDR3: CASSLGGLAGPRSYNEQFF. The CDR3 coding sequence is TGTGCCAGCAGCTTAGGCGGACTAGCGGGACCTAGGTCCTACAATGAGCAGTTCTTC.

This sequence joins TRBV24-1 and TRBJ2-1; D gene ambiguous. This CDR3 has 15 amino acids. With 3 bases removed from V and 5 bases from J, the gap between germline ends came to 13 bases. CDR1 KGHDR and CDR2 SFDVKD come from the germline V gene. The CDR3 DNA is TGTGCCACCAGTGATGCCCAAAACTTCCACAATGAGCAGTTCTTC. Encoded protein: CATSDAQNFHNEQFF.

The gene calls are TRBV19 and TRBJ2-3; TRBD2 aligns across 16 bases. The CDR3 sequence is 19 residues long. Germline CDR1 reads LNHDA; CDR2 reads SQIVND (reference sequence). After removal of 6 bases from V and 2 bases from J, the junction contained 11 bases not matched to a gene. The CDR3 loop reads CASRDTGLAGGTNTDTQYF. CDR3 DNA sequence: TGTGCCAGTAGGGACACGGGACTAGCGGGGGGGACGAACACAGATACGCAGTATTTT.

This clone has just one count. The chain is built from TRBV2 and TRBJ2-3; D unresolved. V was cut by 4 bases and J by 1 base, with 12 bases left in between. CDR1 is SNHLY, CDR2 FYNNEI, per germline. There are 15 residues in the CDR3. The CDR3 DNA follows: TGTGCCAGCAGTGTACATCATGGAGGCACAGATACGCAGTATTTT. This gives the protein CASSVHHGGTDTQYF.

This chain links TRBV18 with TRBJ1-1; D is undetermined. Trimming pared 2 bases from V and 7 bases from J, leaving 8 bases between. This CDR3 has 12 amino acids. The germline gives CDR1 KGHSH, CDR2 LQKENI. CDR3 nucleotide sequence: TGTGCCAGCTCACCAAACGCAGGTGAAGCTTTCTTT. Amino acid sequence: CASSPNAGEAFF.

V usage is TRBV24-1 and J usage is TRBJ1-1, with TRBD1 matching 10 bases. The junction had 5 bases not matched to a gene; V was cut back by 3 bases and J by 5 bases. Germline loops: CDR1 KGHDR, CDR2 SFDVKD. The CDR3 consists of 15 residues. This chain's CDR3 is CATSDPRTGGTEAFF. In DNA, the CDR3 is TGTGCCACCAGTGATCCGCGGACAGGGGGGACTGAAGCTTTCTTT.

The chain uses TRBV27 and TRBJ1-2, with 8 positions matching TRBD1. The germline CDR1 and CDR2 sequences are MNHEY and SMNVEV (reference sequence). The ends lost 4 bases at V and 8 bases at J; junction bases unmatched: 12. This CDR3 spans 15 amino acids. The chain's CDR3 is CASSSTPQGAGGYTF. The CDR3 bases are TGTGCCAGCAGTTCAACGCCGCAGGGGGCGGGGGGCTACACCTTC.

The rearrangement joins TRBV6-5 to TRBJ1-2; the match to TRBD1 covers 9 bases. Germline V gives CDR1 MNHEY, CDR2 SVGAGI. V shed 7 bases, J shed 4 bases, and the junction held 4 bases outside the gene matches. The CDR3 is 13 amino acids. CDR3 DNA sequence: TGTGCCAGCAATGGACAGGGGAGCTATGGCTACACCTTC. Translation gives CASNGQGSYGYTF.

The gene calls are TRBV25-1 and TRBJ2-7; D possibly corresponds to TRBD1 (6 bases). The CDR3 is made up of 13 amino acids. Per the germline V gene, CDR1 is MGHDK and CDR2 is SYGVNS. V was trimmed by 2 bases and J by 6 bases, leaving 11 bases between them. The CDR3 DNA follows: TGTGCCAGCAGTGAAAACCCCAGGGGCGAGCAGTACTTC. Protein sequence: CASSENPRGEQYF.

This clone has a handful of counts. The chain couples TRBV5-1 to TRBJ1-2; perhaps TRBD1 as D (6 bases). The CDR3 sequence is 15 residues long. CDR1 is SGHRS and CDR2 is YFSETQ in the germline V gene. The V and J ends lost 0 bases and 2 bases respectively, with 11 bases between them. In DNA form, the CDR3 reads TGCGCCAGCAGCTTGGGAGGGGGGGCCAACTATGGCTACACCTTC. This translates into CASSLGGGANYGYTF.